This is a list of T cell receptor beta chains from one sample in a study of blood T cell repertoires in COVID-19. This table comes from immunoSEQ multiplex PCR, and its TCRdb copy is limited to in-frame clones, with some not included. Of some 250,000 clones in the sample, about 80% were seen once. The sequencing input was PBMCs or T cells enriched from blood (not recorded which). These receptors were collected from a man aged 40-55 years who had recovered from COVID-19. Both conserved end residues are part of each CDR3. A D gene is named only where the DNA matches it firmly. A row's size may be missing; if present it is once, few, many or a size class.

TRBJ1-5,TRBV7-2,.,.,CASSVQGPNQPQHF,TGTGCCAGCAGCGTACAGGGACCCAATCAGCCCCAGCATTTT
TRBJ2-1,TRBV5-1,.,.,CASSGQLDTWRGEQFF,TGCGCCAGCAGCGGGCAGTTGGACACATGGCGAGGTGAGCAGTTCTTC
TRBJ1-1,TRBV7-9,.,.,CASSNVVDSNTEAFF,TGTGCCAGCAGCAACGTTGTCGACAGTAACACTGAAGCTTTCTTT
TRBJ1-3,TRBV6-5,.,.,CASSGGMGGNTIYF,TGTGCCAGCAGCGGGGGAATGGGTGGAAACACCATATATTTT
TRBJ1-3,TRBV28,.,once,CASSLPPGAGNTIYF,TGTGCCAGCAGTTTACCGCCAGGGGCTGGAAACACCATATATTTT
TRBJ2-7,TRBV28,.,.,CASSLGGSSNEQYF,TGTGCCAGCAGTTTAGGAGGCTCCTCGAACGAGCAGTACTTC
TRBJ1-2,TRBV28,TRBD1,.,CASVQGGYGYTF,TGTGCCAGCGTTCAGGGGGGCTATGGCTACACCTTC
TRBJ1-1,TRBV2,TRBD1,many,CASRGTGLTEAFF,TGTGCCAGCAGGGGGACAGGGTTGACTGAAGCTTTCTTT
TRBJ1-3,TRBV4-1,TRBD1,.,CASSQKRDRRNTIYF,TGCGCCAGCAGCCAAAAAAGGGACAGGAGAAACACCATATATTTT
TRBJ1-5,TRBV28,.,.,CASSGSDQPQHF,TGTGCCAGCAGTGGCAGTGATCAGCCCCAGCATTTT
TRBJ2-7,TRBV2,.,.,CASKADYSYEQYF,TGTGCCAGCAAGGCAGACTACTCCTACGAGCAGTACTTC
TRBJ2-7,TRBV14,TRBD1,once,CASSQVRGRDEQYF,TGTGCCAGCAGCCAAGTCAGGGGGCGGGACGAGCAGTACTTC
TRBJ2-1,TRBV28,.,.,CASSIWTSKINEQFF,TGTGCCAGCAGCATATGGACATCGAAGATCAATGAGCAGTTCTTC
TRBJ2-5,TRBV5-1,TRBD2,.,CASSLAAGVRETQYF,TGCGCCAGCAGCTTGGCAGCGGGAGTCCGGGAGACCCAGTACTTC
TRBJ1-2,TRBV7-2,TRBD1,.,CASSNTGTGGGYTF,TGTGCCAGCAGCAATACCGGGACAGGGGGCGGCTACACCTTC
TRBJ2-2,TRBV3-1/TRBV3-2,TRBD2,few,CASSPVGTSGNTGELFF,TGTGCCAGCAGCCCCGTCGGTACTAGCGGGAACACCGGGGAGCTGTTTTTT
TRBJ2-7,TRBV6-5,TRBD2,.,CASSPIAGGGYEQYF,TGTGCCAGCAGTCCTATAGCGGGCGGGGGATACGAGCAGTACTTC
TRBJ2-1,TRBV6-5,TRBD2,.,CASRIAGVQFF,TGTGCCAGCAGGATAGCGGGAGTTCAGTTCTTC
TRBJ1-2,TRBV19,TRBD1,once,CASTRDRVYGYTF,TGTGCCAGTACAAGGGACAGAGTCTATGGCTACACCTTC
TRBJ2-7,TRBV19,TRBD2,once,CASSIRTSGGSSYEQYF,TGTGCCAGTAGTATTAGGACTAGCGGGGGAAGCTCCTACGAGCAGTACTTC
TRBJ1-5,TRBV28,.,.,CASSAYWGGQPQHF,TGTGCCAGCAGTGCCTACTGGGGGGGCCAGCCCCAGCATTTT
TRBJ2-7,TRBV2,TRBD2,.,CASSDPGLGHEQYF,TGTGCCAGCAGTGATCCGGGACTAGGTCACGAGCAGTACTTC
TRBJ2-5,TRBV12-5,TRBD2,.,CASGLAGRETQYF,TGTGCTAGTGGTCTAGCGGGTCGGGAGACCCAGTACTTC
TRBJ1-5,TRBV30,.,.,CAWSSQKHQPQHF,TGTGCCTGGAGTAGTCAGAAACATCAGCCCCAGCATTTT